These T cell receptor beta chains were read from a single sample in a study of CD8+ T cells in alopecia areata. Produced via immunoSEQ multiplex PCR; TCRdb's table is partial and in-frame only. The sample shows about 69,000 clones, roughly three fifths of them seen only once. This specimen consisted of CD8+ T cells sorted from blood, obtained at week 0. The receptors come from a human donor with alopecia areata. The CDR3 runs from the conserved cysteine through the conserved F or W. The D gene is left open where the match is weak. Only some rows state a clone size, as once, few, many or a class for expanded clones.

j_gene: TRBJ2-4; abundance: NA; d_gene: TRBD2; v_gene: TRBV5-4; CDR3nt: TGTGCCAGCAGCGGGGTGGCAGGGAGGGACAAAAACATTCAGTACTTC; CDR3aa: CASSGVAGRDKNIQYF
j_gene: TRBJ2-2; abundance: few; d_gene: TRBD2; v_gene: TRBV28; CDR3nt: TGTGCCAGCAGCCATACTAGCGGGAACACCGGGGAGCTGTTTTTT; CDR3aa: CASSHTSGNTGELFF
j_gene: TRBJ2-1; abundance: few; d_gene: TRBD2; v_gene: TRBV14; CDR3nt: TGTGCCAGCAGCCAATGGCCTAGCGGGCCCAATGAGCAGTTCTTC; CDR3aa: CASSQWPSGPNEQFF
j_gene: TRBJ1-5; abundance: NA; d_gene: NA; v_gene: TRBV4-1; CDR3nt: TGCGCCAGCAGCCAAGACCCCCTTCCCCAGGGAGATCAGCCCCAGCATTTT; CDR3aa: CASSQDPLPQGDQPQHF
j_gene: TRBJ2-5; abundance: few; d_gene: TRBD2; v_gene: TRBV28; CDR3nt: TGTGCCAGCAGTTTGATAGCGGGAGGTGGGGAGACCCAGTACTTC; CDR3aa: CASSLIAGGGETQYF
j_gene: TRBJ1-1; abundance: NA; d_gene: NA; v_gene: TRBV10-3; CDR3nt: TGTGCCATCACCAATGCGAACACTGAAGCTTTCTTT; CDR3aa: CAITNANTEAFF
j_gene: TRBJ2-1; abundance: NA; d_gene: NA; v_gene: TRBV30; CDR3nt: TGTGCCTGGAAGTGGGGTGGCTCCTACAATGAGCAGTTCTTC; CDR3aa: CAWKWGGSYNEQFF
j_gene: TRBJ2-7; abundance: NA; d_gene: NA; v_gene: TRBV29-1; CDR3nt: TGCAGCGTTGAAGATCTCGGGAACGAGCAGTACTTC; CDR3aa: CSVEDLGNEQYF
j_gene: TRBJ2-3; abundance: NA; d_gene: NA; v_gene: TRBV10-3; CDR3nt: TGTGCCATCAGTGAGTCTTCAGAAGTCCGTCTTTCGCAGTATTTT; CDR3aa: CAISESSEVRLSQYF
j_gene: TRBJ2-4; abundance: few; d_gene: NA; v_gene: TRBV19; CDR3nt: TGTGCCAGTAGTATAGGTGGGGACAAGTACTTC; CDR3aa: CASSIGGDKYF
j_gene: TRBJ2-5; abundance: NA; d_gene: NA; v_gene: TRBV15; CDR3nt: TGTGCCACCAGCAGAGTCAGCCAAGAGACCCAGTACTTC; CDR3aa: CATSRVSQETQYF
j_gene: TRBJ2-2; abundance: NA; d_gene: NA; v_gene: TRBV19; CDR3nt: TGTGCCAGTAGTATAGTCACCGGGGAGCTGTTTTTT; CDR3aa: CASSIVTGELFF
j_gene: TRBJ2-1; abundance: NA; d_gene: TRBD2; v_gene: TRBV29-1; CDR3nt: TGCAGCGTTGTCGGGACTAGCGGTTCCTACAATGAGCAGTTCTTC; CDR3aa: CSVVGTSGSYNEQFF
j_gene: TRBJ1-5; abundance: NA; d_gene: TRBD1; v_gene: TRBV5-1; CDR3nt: TGCGCCAGCAGCTTGGGACAGGGGGCCAATCAGCCCCAGCATTTT; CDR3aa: CASSLGQGANQPQHF
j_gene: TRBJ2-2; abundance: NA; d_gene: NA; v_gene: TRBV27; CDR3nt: TGTGCCAGCGGTAACACCGGGGAGCTGTTTTTT; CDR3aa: CASGNTGELFF
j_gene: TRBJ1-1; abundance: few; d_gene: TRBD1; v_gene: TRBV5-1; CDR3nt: TGCGCCAGCAGCGCTCTACGAGGACAGGGGGCAGGGGACACTGAAGCTTTCTTT; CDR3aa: CASSALRGQGAGDTEAFF
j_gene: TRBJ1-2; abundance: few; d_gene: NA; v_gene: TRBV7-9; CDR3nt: TGTGCCAGCAGCTTAGCACTAGGAGGCTACACCTTC; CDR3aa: CASSLALGGYTF
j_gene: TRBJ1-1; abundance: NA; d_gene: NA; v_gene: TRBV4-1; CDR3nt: TGCGCCAGCAGCCAAGATCGAGGGACTGAAGCTTTCTTT; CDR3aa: CASSQDRGTEAFF
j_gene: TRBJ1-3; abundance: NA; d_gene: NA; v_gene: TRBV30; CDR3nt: TGTGCCTGGAGTGTCTCAGCCTTCTCTGGAAACACCATATATTTT; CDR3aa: CAWSVSAFSGNTIYF
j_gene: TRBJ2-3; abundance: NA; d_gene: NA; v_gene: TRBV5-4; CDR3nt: TGTGCCAGCAGCTTGGCCCAAGAGGTCACAGATACGCAGTATTTT; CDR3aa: CASSLAQEVTDTQYF
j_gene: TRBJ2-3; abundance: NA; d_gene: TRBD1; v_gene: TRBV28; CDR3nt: TGTGCCAGCAGCTTTACAGGGGCTAGCACAGATACGCAGTATTTT; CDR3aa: CASSFTGASTDTQYF
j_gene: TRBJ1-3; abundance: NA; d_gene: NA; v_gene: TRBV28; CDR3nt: TGTGCCAGCAGTTTTTCGGTGTTTCAGGGCTCTGGAAACACCATATATTTT; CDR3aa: CASSFSVFQGSGNTIYF
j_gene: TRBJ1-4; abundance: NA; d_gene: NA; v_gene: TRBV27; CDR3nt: TGTGCCAGCAGCCCCCCAGGCCCTAATGAAAAACTGTTTTTT; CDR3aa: CASSPPGPNEKLFF
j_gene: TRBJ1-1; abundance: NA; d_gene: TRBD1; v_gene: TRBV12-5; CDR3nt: TGTGCTAGTGGAATAGACAGGGGCGGGACAGAAGCTTTCTTT; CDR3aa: CASGIDRGGTEAFF
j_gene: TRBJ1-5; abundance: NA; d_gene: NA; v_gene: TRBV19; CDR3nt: TGTGCCACCCCATTCGAGGGGGGCAATCAGCCCCAGCATTTT; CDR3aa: CATPFEGGNQPQHF
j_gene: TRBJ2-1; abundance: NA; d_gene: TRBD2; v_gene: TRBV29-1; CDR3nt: TGCAGCGTTGATGCGGGAGGGGACGAGCAGTTCTTC; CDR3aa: CSVDAGGDEQFF
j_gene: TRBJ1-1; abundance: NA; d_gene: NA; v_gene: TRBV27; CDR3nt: TGTGCCATCCACTTGAACACTGAAGCTTTCTTT; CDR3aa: CAIHLNTEAFF
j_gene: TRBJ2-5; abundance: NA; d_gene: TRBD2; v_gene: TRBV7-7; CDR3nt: TGTGCCAGCAGCTTAGCGCAACTAGCGGGGGAAGAGACCCAGTACTTC; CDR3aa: CASSLAQLAGEETQYF
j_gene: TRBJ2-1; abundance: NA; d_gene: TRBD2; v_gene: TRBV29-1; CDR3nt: TGCAGCGTTGAAGGATTAGCGGGAGGGAATGAGCAGTTCTTC; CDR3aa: CSVEGLAGGNEQFF
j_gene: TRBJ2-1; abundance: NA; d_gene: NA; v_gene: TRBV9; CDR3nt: TGTGCCAGCAGCGTGGAACTCGGGGATGAGCAGTTCTTC; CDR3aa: CASSVELGDEQFF
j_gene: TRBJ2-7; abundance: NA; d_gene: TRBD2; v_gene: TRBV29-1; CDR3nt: TGCAGCGTTTCCGGACTAGCGGTCTACGAGCAGTACTTC; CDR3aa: CSVSGLAVYEQYF
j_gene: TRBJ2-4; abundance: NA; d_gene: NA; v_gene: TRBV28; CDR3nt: TGTGCCAGCAGTTTGGGCGGATTAGCCAAAAACATTCAGTACTTC; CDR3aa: CASSLGGLAKNIQYF
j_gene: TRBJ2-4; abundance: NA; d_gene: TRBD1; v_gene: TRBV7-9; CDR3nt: TGTGCCAGCAGCGTATCGGGACAGCTGGAAGCTGACATTCAGTACTTC; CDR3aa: CASSVSGQLEADIQYF
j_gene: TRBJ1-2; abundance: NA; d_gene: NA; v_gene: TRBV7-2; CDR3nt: TGTGCCAGCAGCCAAGGGATTTTAGATGGCTACACCTTC; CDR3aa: CASSQGILDGYTF
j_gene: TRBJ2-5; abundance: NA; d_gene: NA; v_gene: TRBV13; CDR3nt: TGTGCCAGCAGCTTGGGTTACGGGGAGACCCAGTACTTC; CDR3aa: CASSLGYGETQYF
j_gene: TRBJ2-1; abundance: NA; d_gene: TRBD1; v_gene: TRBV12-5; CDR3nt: TGTGCTAGTGCCGGGACAGCCGACAATGAGCAGTTCTTC; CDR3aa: CASAGTADNEQFF
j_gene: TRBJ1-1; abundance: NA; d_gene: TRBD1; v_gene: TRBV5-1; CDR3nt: TGCGCCAGCAGCTTGTCCGGACAGGGGAACACTGAAGCTTTCTTT; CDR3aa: CASSLSGQGNTEAFF
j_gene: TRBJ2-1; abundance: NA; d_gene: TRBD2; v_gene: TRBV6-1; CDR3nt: TGTGCCAGCAGTGTTTGGCGGGGGAAATACAATGAGCAGTTCTTC; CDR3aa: CASSVWRGKYNEQFF
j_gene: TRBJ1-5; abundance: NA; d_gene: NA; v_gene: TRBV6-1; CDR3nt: TGTGCCAGCAGTGAAGTACAGGGTAGCAATCAGCCCCAGCATTTT; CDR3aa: CASSEVQGSNQPQHF
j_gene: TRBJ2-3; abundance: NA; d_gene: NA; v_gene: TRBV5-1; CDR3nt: TGCGCCAGCAGCTTGTCTTCCACAGATACGCAGTATTTT; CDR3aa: CASSLSSTDTQYF
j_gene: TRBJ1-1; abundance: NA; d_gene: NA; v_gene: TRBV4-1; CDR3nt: TGCGCCAGCAGCCAAGGAGATTACACTGAAGCTTTCTTT; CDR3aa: CASSQGDYTEAFF
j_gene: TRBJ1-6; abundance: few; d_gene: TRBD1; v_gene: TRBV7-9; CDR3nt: TGTGCCAGCAGGAAGGAGGGACAGTTTAATTCACCCCTCCACTTT; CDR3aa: CASRKEGQFNSPLHF
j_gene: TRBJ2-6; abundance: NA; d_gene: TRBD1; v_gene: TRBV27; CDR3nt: TGTGCCAGCAGTTTACGGCAGGGGGCACCTTTCGGGGGGGCCAACGTCCTGACTTTC; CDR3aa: CASSLRQGAPFGGANVLTF
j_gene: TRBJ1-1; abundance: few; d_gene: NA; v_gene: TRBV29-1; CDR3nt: TGCAGCGCAGATCTGGGGGGCTTGACTGAAGCTTTCTTT; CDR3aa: CSADLGGLTEAFF
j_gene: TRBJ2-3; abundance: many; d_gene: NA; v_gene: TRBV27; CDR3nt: TGTGCCAGCAGCCCAGGGGCGGGGGCGGATACGCAGTATTTT; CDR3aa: CASSPGAGADTQYF
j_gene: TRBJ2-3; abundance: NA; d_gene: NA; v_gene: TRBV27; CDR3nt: TGTGCCAGCAGTTGGGGCGATACCTCCCCCCGTACGCAGTATTTT; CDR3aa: CASSWGDTSPRTQYF